This T cell receptor (beta chain) originates from a study of OX40 agonist ivuxolimab in advanced cancers. For the study at large: Of mixed ages from about 23 to 79 and averaging about 60 years, the group was about 80% male. Two cutaneous melanoma patients and one hepatocellular carcinoma patient, three in all, had partial responses.

People who had autoimmune disease history or systemic immunosuppression were excluded. Using immunoSEQ multiplex PCR, the repertoire was profiled, and TCRdb retains in-frame clones only, with some absent. The sample includes tens of thousands of clones, more than 80% of them seen just once. V was shortened by 7 bases and J by 4 bases, with 17 bases between the two germline ends. In germline, CDR1 is SGHVS, CDR2 FQNEAQ. The CDR3 has 15 residues. This clone was recorded once. The TCR originated in an adult with an advanced solid tumor such as melanoma, head and neck, liver or kidney cancer. The sequencing used CD4+ or CD8+ T cells sorted from blood, collected in a trial of the OX40 agonist ivuxolimab. This chain connects TRBV7-8 to TRBJ1-5, with TRBD1 as a possible D gene (6 bases). The CDR3, as DNA: TGTGCCAGCAACACCGGGACAAGAGGAAATCAGCCCCAGCATTTT. Encoded protein: CASNTGTRGNQPQHF.